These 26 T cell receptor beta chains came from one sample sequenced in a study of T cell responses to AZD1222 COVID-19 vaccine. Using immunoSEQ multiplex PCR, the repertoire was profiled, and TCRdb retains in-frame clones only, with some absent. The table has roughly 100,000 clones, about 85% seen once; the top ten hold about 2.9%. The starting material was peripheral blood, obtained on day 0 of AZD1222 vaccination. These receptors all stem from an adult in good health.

The CDR3 here is CSVRRGHEQYV. The CDR3 nucleotides read TGCAGCGTTCGGAGGGGACACGAGCAGTACGTC. The genes are TRBV29-1 and TRBJ2-7, with D perhaps TRBD2 (6 bases). V was clipped by 5 bases and J by 5 bases, with 10 bases between them. Germline V lookup: CDR1 SQVTM, CDR2 ANQGSEA. The CDR3 has 11 amino acids.

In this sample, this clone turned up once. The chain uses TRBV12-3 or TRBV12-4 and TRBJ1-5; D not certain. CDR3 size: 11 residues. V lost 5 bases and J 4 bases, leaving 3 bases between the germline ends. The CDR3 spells CASSLNQPQHF. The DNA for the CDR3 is TGTGCCAGCAGTCTAAATCAGCCCCAGCATTTT.

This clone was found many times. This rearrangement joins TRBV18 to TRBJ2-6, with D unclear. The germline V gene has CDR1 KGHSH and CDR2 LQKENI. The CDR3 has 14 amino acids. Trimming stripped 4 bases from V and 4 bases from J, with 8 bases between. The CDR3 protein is CASSQGTGANVLTF. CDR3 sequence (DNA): TGTGCCAGCTCACAGGGAACGGGGGCCAACGTCCTGACTTTC.

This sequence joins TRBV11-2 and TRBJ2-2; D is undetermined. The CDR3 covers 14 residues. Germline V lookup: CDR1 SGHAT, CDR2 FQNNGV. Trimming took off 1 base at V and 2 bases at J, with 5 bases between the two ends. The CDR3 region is CASSLATNTGELFF. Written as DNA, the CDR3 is TGTGCCAGCAGCTTAGCGACTAACACCGGGGAGCTGTTTTTT.

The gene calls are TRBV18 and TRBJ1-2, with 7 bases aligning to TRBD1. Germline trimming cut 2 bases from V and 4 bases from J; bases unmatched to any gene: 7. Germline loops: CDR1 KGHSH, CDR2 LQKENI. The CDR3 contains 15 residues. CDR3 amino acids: CASSPGTEGLYGYTF. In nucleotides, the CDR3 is TGTGCCAGCTCACCAGGGACAGAGGGACTCTATGGCTACACCTTC.

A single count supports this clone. CDR3 residues: CASSRTSANLYEQYV. The CDR3 DNA sequence: TGTGCCAGCAGCAGGACTAGCGCCAACCTCTACGAGCAGTACGTC. The chain couples TRBV3-1 (or the pseudogene TRBV3-2) to TRBJ2-7; 9 bases match TRBD2. The CDR3 runs to 15 residues. Germline trimming cut 5 bases from V and 3 bases from J; bases unmatched to any gene: 8. Germline V CDR1 and CDR2: LGHDT, YNNKEL (reference sequence).

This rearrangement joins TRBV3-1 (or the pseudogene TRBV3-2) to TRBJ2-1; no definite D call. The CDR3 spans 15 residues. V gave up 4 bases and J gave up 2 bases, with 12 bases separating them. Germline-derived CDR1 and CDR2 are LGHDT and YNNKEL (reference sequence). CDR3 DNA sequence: TGTGCCAGCAGCCCAAACCCCCTACCCTACAATGAGCAGTTCTTC. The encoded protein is CASSPNPLPYNEQFF.

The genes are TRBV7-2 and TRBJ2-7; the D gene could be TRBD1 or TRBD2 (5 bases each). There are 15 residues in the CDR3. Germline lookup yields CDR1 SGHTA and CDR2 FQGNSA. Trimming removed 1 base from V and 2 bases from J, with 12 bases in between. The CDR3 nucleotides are TGTGCCAGCAGCTTAGACGGCCGGGGCGCCTACGAGCAGTACTTC. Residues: CASSLDGRGAYEQYF.

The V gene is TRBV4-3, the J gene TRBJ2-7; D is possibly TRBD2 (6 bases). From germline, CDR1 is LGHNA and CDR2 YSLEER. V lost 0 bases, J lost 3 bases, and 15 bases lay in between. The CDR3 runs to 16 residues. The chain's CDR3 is CASSQEVSRRGYEQYF. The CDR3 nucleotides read TGCGCCAGCAGCCAAGAGGTATCGAGGAGGGGCTACGAGCAGTACTTC.

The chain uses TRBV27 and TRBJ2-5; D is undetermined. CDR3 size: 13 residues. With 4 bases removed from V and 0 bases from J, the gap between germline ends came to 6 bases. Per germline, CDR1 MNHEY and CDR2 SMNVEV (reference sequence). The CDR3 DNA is TGTGCCAGCAGTTCCCTGTACCAAGAGACCCAGTACTTC. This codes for CASSSLYQETQYF.

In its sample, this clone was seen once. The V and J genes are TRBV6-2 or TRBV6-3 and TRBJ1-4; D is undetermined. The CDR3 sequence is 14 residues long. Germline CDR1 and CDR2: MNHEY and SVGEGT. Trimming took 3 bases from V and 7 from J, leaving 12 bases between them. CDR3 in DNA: TGTGCCAGCAGTTATACCCCATGGGGTGAAAAACTGTTTTTT. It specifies CASSYTPWGEKLFF.

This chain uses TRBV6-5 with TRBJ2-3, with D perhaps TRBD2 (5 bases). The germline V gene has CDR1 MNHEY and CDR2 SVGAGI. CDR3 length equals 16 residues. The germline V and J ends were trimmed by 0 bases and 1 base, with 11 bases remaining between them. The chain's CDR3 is CASSYSRGSGTDTQYF. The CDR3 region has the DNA TGTGCCAGCAGTTACTCCCGGGGTAGCGGCACAGATACGCAGTATTTT.

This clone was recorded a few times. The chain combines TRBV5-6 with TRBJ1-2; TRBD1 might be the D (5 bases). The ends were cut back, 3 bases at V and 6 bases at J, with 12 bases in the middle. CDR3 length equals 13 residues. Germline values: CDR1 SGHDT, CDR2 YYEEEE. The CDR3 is CASSWRTPNGYTF. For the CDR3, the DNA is TGTGCCAGCAGCTGGCGGACACCAAATGGCTACACCTTC.

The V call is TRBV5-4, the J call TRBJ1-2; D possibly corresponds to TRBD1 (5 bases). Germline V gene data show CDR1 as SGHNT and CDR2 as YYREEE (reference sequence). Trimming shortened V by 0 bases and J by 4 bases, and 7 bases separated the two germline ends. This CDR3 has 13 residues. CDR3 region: CASSLAGTYGYTF. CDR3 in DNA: TGTGCCAGCAGCTTGGCCGGGACCTATGGCTACACCTTC.

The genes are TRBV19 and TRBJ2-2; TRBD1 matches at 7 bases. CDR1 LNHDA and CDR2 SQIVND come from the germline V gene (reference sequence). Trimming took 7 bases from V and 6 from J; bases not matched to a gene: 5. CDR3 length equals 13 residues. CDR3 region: CASTTGVAGELFF. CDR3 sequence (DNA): TGTGCCAGTACAACAGGGGTTGCCGGGGAGCTGTTTTTT.

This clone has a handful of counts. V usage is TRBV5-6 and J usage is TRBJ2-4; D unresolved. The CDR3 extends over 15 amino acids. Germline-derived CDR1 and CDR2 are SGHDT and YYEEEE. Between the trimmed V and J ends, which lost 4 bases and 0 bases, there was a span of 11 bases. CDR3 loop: CASSRGRIAKNIQYF. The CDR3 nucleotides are TGTGCCAGCAGCAGAGGCCGTATAGCCAAAAACATTCAGTACTTC.

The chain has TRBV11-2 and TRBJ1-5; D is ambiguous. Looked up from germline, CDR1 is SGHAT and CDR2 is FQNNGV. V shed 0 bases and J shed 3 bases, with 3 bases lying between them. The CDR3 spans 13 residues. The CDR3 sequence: CASSLEVNQPQHF. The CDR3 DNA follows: TGTGCCAGCAGCTTAGAGGTCAATCAGCCCCAGCATTTT.

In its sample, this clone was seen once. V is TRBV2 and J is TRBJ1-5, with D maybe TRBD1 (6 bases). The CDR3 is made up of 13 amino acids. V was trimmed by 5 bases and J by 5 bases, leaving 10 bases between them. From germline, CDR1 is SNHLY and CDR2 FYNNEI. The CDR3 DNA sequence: TGTGCCAGCAGTAGGGACACTGATCAGCCCCAGCATTTT. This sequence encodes CASSRDTDQPQHF.

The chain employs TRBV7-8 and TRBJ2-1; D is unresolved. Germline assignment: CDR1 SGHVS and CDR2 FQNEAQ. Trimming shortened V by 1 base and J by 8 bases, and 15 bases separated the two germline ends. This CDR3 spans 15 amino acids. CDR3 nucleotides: TGTGCCAGCAGCTTAGTGGCAGGTTCAAATGATGAGCAGTTCTTC. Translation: CASSLVAGSNDEQFF.

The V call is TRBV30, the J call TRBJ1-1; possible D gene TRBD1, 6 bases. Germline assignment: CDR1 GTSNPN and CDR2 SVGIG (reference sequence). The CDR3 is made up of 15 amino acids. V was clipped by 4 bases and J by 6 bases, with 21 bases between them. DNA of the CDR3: TGTGCCTGGACCCGGGTAAGCAGACCAGGGGCTGAAGCTTTCTTT. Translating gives CAWTRVSRPGAEAFF.

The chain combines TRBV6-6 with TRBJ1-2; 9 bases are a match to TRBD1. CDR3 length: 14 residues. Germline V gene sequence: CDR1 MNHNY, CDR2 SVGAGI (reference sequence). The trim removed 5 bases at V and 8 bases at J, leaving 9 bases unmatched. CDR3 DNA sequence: TGTGCCAGCAGTCCCCCCGGACAGGGGAGAGGCTACACCTTC. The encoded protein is CASSPPGQGRGYTF.

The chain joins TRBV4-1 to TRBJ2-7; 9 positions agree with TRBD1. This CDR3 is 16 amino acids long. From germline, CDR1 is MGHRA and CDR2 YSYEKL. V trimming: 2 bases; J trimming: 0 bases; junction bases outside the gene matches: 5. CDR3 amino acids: CASSQNPGQGSYEQYF. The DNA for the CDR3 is TGCGCCAGCAGCCAAAACCCGGGACAGGGCTCCTACGAGCAGTACTTC.

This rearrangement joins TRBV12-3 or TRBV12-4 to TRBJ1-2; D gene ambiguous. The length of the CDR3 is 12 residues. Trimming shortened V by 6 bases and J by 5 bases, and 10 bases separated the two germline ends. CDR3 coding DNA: TGTGCCAGCAGGGCGGAAATATATGGCTACACCTTC. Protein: CASRAEIYGYTF.

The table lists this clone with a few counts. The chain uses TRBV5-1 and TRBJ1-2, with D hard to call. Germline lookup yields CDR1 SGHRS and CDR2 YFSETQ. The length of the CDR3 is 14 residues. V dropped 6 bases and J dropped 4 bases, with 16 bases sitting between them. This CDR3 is CASTDLGRTYGYTF. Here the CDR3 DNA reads TGCGCCAGCACAGATCTAGGACGGACCTATGGCTACACCTTC.

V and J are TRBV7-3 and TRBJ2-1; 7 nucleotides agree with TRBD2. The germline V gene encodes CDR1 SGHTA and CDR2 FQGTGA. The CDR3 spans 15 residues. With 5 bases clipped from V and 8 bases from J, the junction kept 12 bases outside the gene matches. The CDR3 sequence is CASSRLRTSADEQFF. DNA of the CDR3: TGTGCCAGCAGCCGACTCCGAACTAGCGCTGATGAGCAGTTCTTC.

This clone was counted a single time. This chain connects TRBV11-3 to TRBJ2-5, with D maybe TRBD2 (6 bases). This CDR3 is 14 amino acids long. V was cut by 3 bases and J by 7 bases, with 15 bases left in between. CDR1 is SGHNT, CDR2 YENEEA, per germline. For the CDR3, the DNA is TGTGCCAGCAGCTTTGGCAGCACGGAGGGGACCCAGTACTTC. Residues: CASSFGSTEGTQYF.